This is a list of T cell receptor beta chains from one sample in a study of CD8+CD57+ T cells in acquired aplastic anemia. In TCRdb, the reads were re-called with MiXCR into one record per CDR3 protein. The sample lists roughly 190,000 distinct CDR3 sequences; nearly 50% were seen once. The material sequenced was sorted CD4+, CD8+, or CD8+CD57+ T cells (not recorded which) from PBMCs. These receptors originate from a human donor with aplastic anemia. Both conserved end residues are part of each CDR3. A D gene is named only where the DNA matches it firmly.

>TRBV19|TRBJ2-7|.
CASSIRPAYEQYF
>TRBV7-6|TRBJ2-7|.
CASSFPGPTYEQYF
>TRBV19|TRBJ2-3|TRBD1
CASRQGRGSTDTQYF
>TRBV11-3|TRBJ2-7|.
CASSRDLYEQYF
>TRBV7-9|TRBJ2-1|.
CATAITPNEQFF
>TRBV7-9|TRBJ1-4|TRBD1
CASSPGTGDEKLFF
>TRBV5-1|TRBJ2-1|TRBD2
CASSPGAGASYNEQFF
>TRBV19|TRBJ2-4|.
CASSIWVGTKNIQYF
>TRBV25-1|TRBJ2-7|TRBD2
CASSDERREGRSYEQYF
>TRBV11-2|TRBJ1-6|.
CASSSGAPGSSYNPPLHF
>TRBV19|TRBJ1-5|.
CASNTGTYNSNQPQHF
>TRBV9|TRBJ2-7|TRBD1
CASSPRTGLWEEQYF
>TRBV25-1|TRBJ2-7|.
CASSSSATCEQYF
>TRBV7-2|TRBJ1-1|.
CASSLAFF
>TRBV9|TRBJ2-2|.
CASSVGQGWHTGELFF
>TRBV10-3|TRBJ1-2|.
CAISESTLLGQGRGYTF
>TRBV25-1|TRBJ1-4|TRBD1
CASSAAGTGVPNEKLFF
>TRBV15|TRBJ1-2|.
CATSRDLAQGGYGYTF
>TRBV5-1|TRBJ2-1|.
CASSLALGGAKANEQFF
>TRBV9|TRBJ1-1|TRBD1
CASSPSGDRGTEAFF
>TRBV24-1|TRBJ2-1|TRBD2
CATSDRIGLAGVNEQFF
>TRBV7-2|TRBJ1-3|.
CASSFYGNTIYF